This record covers a single T cell receptor beta chain. The data were taken from a study of blood T cell repertoires in COVID-19. The overall study: Spain, Italy and the United States supplied samples that represented acute and convalescent COVID-19. In each case, the material was cDNA or gDNA derived from T cells, B-cell-depleted T cells, or PBMCs.

Patients of the Seattle cohort, enrolled during active infection, were followed longitudinally. Trimming took 3 bases from V and 2 from J; bases not matched to a gene: 5. Germline V gene sequence: CDR1 SQVTM, CDR2 ANQGSEA. There are 14 residues in the CDR3. In the original analysis: It was from reference gene primer amplification that nucleated cell counts were estimated. The assay was immunoSEQ multiplex PCR, and TCRdb's table has in-frame clones only and misses some. The V and J calls and clone size come from that table; D and trimming were worked out from the DNA. Among 250,000 to 350,000 clones, around 84% were seen once, and the ten largest hold roughly 1.5%.

Sequenced sample: peripheral blood. This receptor was obtained from a human donor with COVID-19, enrolled during active disease. The donor label of this sample is uncertain. This chain joins TRBV29-1 and TRBJ2-3; 7 bases fit TRBD2. The CDR3 reads CSVELAVNTDTQYF. The CDR3 coding sequence is TGCAGCGTTGAGCTAGCGGTTAACACAGATACGCAGTATTTT.